One sample yielded the 2 T cell receptor beta chains listed below, sequenced in a study of blood T cells in healthy people across ages (dated by TCRdb to about 2015). The library was obtained by 5' RACE. The sequencing machine was an Illumina HiSeq 2500. A second about 7 to 12 cycle PCR used a sample-barcoded 5' primer and a J-beta primer mix. TCRdb passed the public sequencing reads through fastp at Q25 and MiXCR, retaining productive beta sequences. Under each unique CDR3 protein, matching rows form one entry showing the most common genes and DNA. This sample has hundreds of thousands of distinct CDR3 sequences in its table, and over 45% of those were observed once. 25% to 35% of the sample goes to the ten largest clones. The specimen was blood. These receptors originate from an older woman in good health.

This chain connects TRBV20-1 to TRBJ1-2; 7 positions match TRBD1. This CDR3 has 14 residues. The germline gives CDR1 DFQATT, CDR2 SNEGSKA (reference sequence). V gave up 3 bases and J gave up 8 bases; unmatched junction bases: 12. The CDR3 region is CSARGQFDVGGYTF. In DNA, the CDR3 is TGCAGTGCTAGGGGACAGTTCGACGTCGGAGGCTACACCTTC.

This clonotype occurred a few times. This chain links TRBV7-2 with TRBJ1-5; TRBD1 might be the D (6 bases). Germline assignment: CDR1 SGHTA and CDR2 FQGNSA. This CDR3 is built from 15 residues. Trimming took 1 base from V and 6 from J, leaving 13 bases between them. This CDR3 is CASSLVRGAGQPQHF. The CDR3 nucleotides read TGTGCCAGCAGCTTAGTCCGGGGGGCTGGTCAGCCCCAGCATTTT.